The next 19 T cell receptor beta chains were all read from a single sample in a study of T cell clonality in common variable immunodeficiency. The method was immunoSEQ multiplex PCR; TCRdb's version includes in-frame clones alone and lacks a portion of them. The sample has about 32,000 clones, none seen only once. The sample taken for sequencing was peripheral blood mononuclear cells. These receptors originate from a person aged 18 to 75 in good health.

This clone was counted many times. Read data end 3 residues before the CDR3 end; the end is taken from the germline J gene. The V and J genes are TRBV28 and TRBJ1-5, with D possibly TRBD1 on 5 matching bases. Per germline, CDR1 MDHEN and CDR2 SYDVKM. Trimming pared 6 bases from V and 0 bases from J, leaving 12 bases between. The CDR3 runs 15 residues. The CDR3 protein is CASSRGLDSNQPQHF. The CDR3 bases that were read are TGTGCCAGCAGCCGGGGACTGGATAGCAATCAGCCC.

This clone was detected ten times or more. The CDR3 end is not reached by the read, which stops 3 residues before it; the germline J gene fills it in. V is TRBV5-1 and J is TRBJ1-6; D is undetermined. Trimming stripped 0 bases from V and 7 bases from J, with 11 bases between. Germline CDR1 and CDR2: SGHRS and YFSETQ. The CDR3 has 15 amino acids. CDR3: CASSLDGSGNSPLHF. CDR3 bases read: TGCGCCAGCAGCTTGGATGGGTCGGGGAATTCACCC.

This clone was seen ten or more times. The read halts 3 residues ahead of the CDR3 end, with the missing end drawn from the germline J gene. The chain links TRBV6-4 to TRBJ1-5; unclear D gene. From germline, CDR1 is MRHNA and CDR2 SNTAGT. This CDR3 has 15 residues. Trimming removed 6 bases at V and 2 bases at J, with 14 bases between. The DNA read from the CDR3 is TGTGCCAGCAGGGATACAGACACCGGCAATCAGCCC. This encodes CASRDTDTGNQP. The whole CDR3 region reads CASRDTDTGNQPQHF.

This clone was picked up many times. The read ends 3 residues before the CDR3 terminus; that terminus is restored from the germline J gene. The V and J genes are TRBV2 and TRBJ2-2; TRBD2 matches 10 bases. CDR1 is SNHLY and CDR2 is FYNNEI in the germline V gene. After removal of 4 bases from V and 8 bases from J, the junction contained 10 bases not matched to a gene. This CDR3 has 16 residues. The CDR3 protein is CASSVSGRANKGELFF. Partial CDR3 DNA: TGTGCCAGCAGTGTAAGCGGGAGGGCCAATAAAGGGGAG.

In its sample, this clone was seen many times. The DNA ends 3 residues before the CDR3 does, and the rest of the CDR3 is filled in from the germline J gene. The J gene is TRBJ2-7, the V gene TRBV29-1; weak D call: TRBD1 (5 bases). CDR3 length: 12 residues. Germline V gene lookup returns CDR1 SQVTM and CDR2 ANQGSEA. The V and J ends lost 4 bases and 3 bases respectively, with 10 bases between them. CDR3 bases read: TGCAGCGTTGTGGTCAGGGACTACGAG. Translating gives CSVVVRDYE. The entire CDR3 sequence reads CSVVVRDYEQYF.

This clone occurred many times. The covered CDR3 bases are TGTGCCAGCTCACCAGGCCTGCCAGATACG. Translation gives CASSPGLPDT. The CDR3 in its entirety is CASSPGLPDTQYF. This chain uses TRBV18 with TRBJ2-3; no firm D call. Read sequence stops 3 residues before the CDR3 end, and the germline J gene provides the missing end. Germline V CDR1 and CDR2: KGHSH, LQKENI. V was shortened by 2 bases and J by 4 bases, with 7 bases between the two germline ends. There are 13 residues in the CDR3. The full variable domain, in which reference TRBV18 and TRBJ2-3 provide the parts outside the CDR3, is NAGVMQNPRHLVRRRGQEARLRCSPMKGHSHVYWYRQLPEEGLKFMVYLQKENIIDESGMPKERFSAEFPKEGPSILRIQQVVRGDSAAYFCASSPGLPDTQYFGPGTRLTVL.

This clone was seen many times. The CDR3 extends 3 residues past the end of the read, so its final part is completed from the germline J gene. This rearrangement joins TRBV29-1 to TRBJ1-2, with 8 nucleotides matching TRBD1. CDR1 and CDR2 (germline): SQVTM, ANQGSEA. V shed 3 bases and J 4 bases; nucleotides not matched to a gene: 10. CDR3 length: 15 amino acids. CDR3 residues: CSVEGVGTGTYGYTF. CDR3 bases read: TGCAGCGTTGAGGGGGTTGGGACAGGTACCTATGGC.

Ten or more counts support this clone. The sequenced CDR3 bases are TGTGCCAGCAGCTTGGATGGACAGGGGGCGCGTGAA. The encoded protein is CASSLDGQGARE. The whole CDR3 protein reads CASSLDGQGAREAFF. V and J are TRBV5-4 and TRBJ1-1; 11 bases are a match to TRBD1. From the germline J gene comes the end of the CDR3, since the read stops 3 residues before it. The CDR3 is 15 residues long. Germline CDR1 is SGHNT and CDR2 is YYREEE (reference sequence). V lost 0 bases and J lost 7; bases outside the gene matches: 5.

This clone has at least ten counts. The CDR3 end is not reached by the read, which stops 3 residues before it; the germline J gene fills it in. The chain recombines TRBV7-6 with TRBJ2-5; D is possibly TRBD1 (5 bases). The CDR3 length is 17 residues. In germline, CDR1 is SGHVS, CDR2 FNYEAQ. V lost 5 bases, J lost 2 bases, and 21 bases lay in between. Incomplete CDR3 DNA: TGTGCCAGCAGCAAACCCAAAGGGGCTAGGGCACAAGAGACC. It translates to CASSKPKGARAQET. The whole CDR3 sequence reads CASSKPKGARAQETQYF.

This clone was counted ten times or more. Read sequence stops 3 residues before the CDR3 end, and the germline J gene provides the missing end. The chain couples TRBV29-1 to TRBJ2-3, with D possibly being TRBD1 (6 bases). Germline V CDR1 and CDR2: SQVTM, ANQGSEA. This CDR3 has 14 residues. CDR3: CSVDPSQGKETQYF. The CDR3 bases that were read are TGCAGCGTTGACCCGAGCCAGGGGAAAGAGACG.

There are many counts of this clone. The read finishes 3 residues shy of the CDR3 end, and the germline J gene is used to complete it. The genes are TRBV20-1 and TRBJ2-5, with TRBD1 as a possible D gene (5 bases). In germline, CDR1 is DFQATT, CDR2 SNEGSKA (reference sequence). Between the trimmed V and J ends, which lost 4 bases and 7 bases, there was a span of 16 bases. CDR3 size: 13 residues. The CDR3 is CSATGAGYATQYF. CDR3 DNA (partial): TGCAGTGCTACTGGGGCAGGGTACGCGACC.

The part of the CDR3 DNA that was read is TGTGCCAGCAGTTACGGGAGGGGATACGAG. It translates to CASSYGRGYE. The whole CDR3 reads CASSYGRGYEQYF. This sequence joins TRBV7-6 and TRBJ2-7; 8 bases match TRBD2. The read terminates 3 residues ahead of where the CDR3 ends, so the germline J gene completes it. This CDR3 comprises 13 residues. With V trimmed by 6 bases and J by 4 bases, 5 bases remained unmatched. The V gene's germline CDR1 is SGHVS and CDR2 FNYEAQ.

This clone was found many times. The read stops 3 residues short of the end of the CDR3; the missing end is completed from the germline J gene. This rearrangement joins TRBV6-2 or TRBV6-3 to TRBJ2-5; maybe TRBD1 (5 bases). This CDR3 is 13 amino acids long. CDR1 is MNHEY, CDR2 SVGEGT, per germline. Trimming took off 0 bases at V and 5 bases at J, with 7 bases between the two ends. CDR3 loop: CASSYSGVETQYF. CDR3 DNA (partial): TGTGCCAGCAGTTACTCAGGGGTTGAGACC.

This clone occurred many times. The CDR3 end is not reached by the read, which stops 3 residues before it; the germline J gene fills it in. The chain has TRBV7-3 and TRBJ2-5, with D unclear. Trimming left V 2 bases short and J 2 bases short, with 9 bases between. This CDR3 contains 14 residues. In germline, CDR1 is SGHTA, CDR2 FQGTGA. CDR3 DNA (partial): TGTGCCAGCAGCTTATCAGCTAGTCAAGAGACC. The encoded protein is CASSLSASQET. The full-length CDR3 reads as CASSLSASQETQYF.

This clone appeared a few times. Sequencing ends 3 residues short of the CDR3 end; the germline J gene provides the rest. This chain uses TRBV2 with TRBJ2-2, with D perhaps matching TRBD2 (6 bases). Germline V gives CDR1 SNHLY, CDR2 FYNNEI. The ends were cut back, 5 bases at V and 5 bases at J, with 15 bases in the middle. CDR3 length: 15 residues. CDR3 amino acids: CASSNTGGITGELFF. CDR3 DNA (partial): TGTGCCAGCAGTAATACCGGGGGTATTACCGGGGAG.

Ten or more counts support this clone. Read data end 3 residues before the CDR3 end; the end is taken from the germline J gene. V is TRBV7-8 and J is TRBJ2-1; D gene unclear. Germline loops: CDR1 SGHVS, CDR2 FQNEAQ. Trimming took 6 bases from V and 5 from J, leaving 5 bases between them. The CDR3 totals 11 residues. The chain's CDR3 is CASRLHNEQFF. The CDR3 bases that were read are TGTGCCAGCAGACTACACAATGAG.

The sample holds many counts of this clone. The read gets to within 3 residues of the CDR3 end, and the germline J gene fills in the rest. V is TRBV14 and J is TRBJ2-1, with TRBD2 matching over 7 bases. Losses at the gene ends were 1 base for V and 3 bases for J; bases not matched to a gene: 15. The V gene's germline CDR1 is SGHDN and CDR2 FVKESK. The CDR3 consists of 19 residues. Incomplete CDR3 DNA: TGTGCCAGCAGCCAAGTGGGTGCCGCTGGGGGACTAAGCTACAATGAG. It is translated as CASSQVGAAGGLSYNE. The complete CDR3 sequence is CASSQVGAAGGLSYNEQFF.

The table lists this clone with many counts. With the read ending 3 residues before the CDR3 end, the germline J gene is used to fill in that end. The genes are TRBV7-3 and TRBJ2-1, with D possibly matching TRBD2 (6 bases). The CDR3 loop spans 14 amino acids. Germline CDR1 is SGHTA and CDR2 is FQGTGA. Trimming took off 5 bases at V and 9 bases at J, with 17 bases between the two ends. CDR3 DNA, as far as it was read: TGTGCCAGCAGCACCACTAGCAGCTCAGGTGAG. Amino acid sequence: CASSTTSSSGE. The entire CDR3 protein is CASSTTSSSGEQFF.

In this sample, this clone turned up many times. The observed sequence ends 3 residues before the CDR3 terminus, with the missing tail filled in from the germline J gene. The chain has TRBV2 and TRBJ1-1, with 7 bases identical to TRBD1. J was trimmed by 0 bases and V by 6 bases; bases with no gene match: 7. The length of the CDR3 is 15 residues. Germline CDR1 reads SNHLY; CDR2 reads FYNNEI. The CDR3: CASRAGTDMNTEAFF. The part of the CDR3 DNA that was read is TGTGCCAGCAGGGCCGGGACAGACATGAACACTGAA.